This TCR beta chain came from a study of T-cell reconstitution after alpha-beta-depleted transplantation in children. The authors prepared the TCRbeta library with unique molecular identifiers. TCRdb called the PCR reads again in MiXCR, with one record for every CDR3 protein. The profile shows 780,000 or so distinct CDR3 sequences, about 15% of them singletons. Germline loops: CDR1 LNHNV, CDR2 YYDKDF (reference sequence). The V and J ends lost 0 bases and 4 bases respectively, with 17 bases between them. CDR3 length: 17 residues. This specimen consisted of PBMCs, mostly from graft donor cells, obtained 360 days after TCRalphabeta/CD19-depleted stem cell transplant. The receptor's source is a male patient younger than 18 who had a stem cell transplant for acute lymphoblastic leukemia, so the T cells may come from the graft donor. This chain links TRBV15 with TRBJ2-3; D is unresolved. This CDR3 reads CATSRDVLTPRSDTQYF. For the CDR3, the DNA is TGTGCCACCAGCAGAGATGTGCTAACACCCCGGTCAGATACGCAGTATTTT.